What follows are 10 T cell receptor beta chains derived from one specimen sequenced in a study of T cells in Graves' hyperthyroidism and ophthalmopathy. Regions amplified from RNA transcripts were the TCR beta CDR3 regions. Using the HTBI primer set, a first-round RT-PCR was run on the TCR CDR3. TCRdb used MiXCR to reprocess the multiplex PCR reads, holding one entry per CDR3 protein. The sample yields under 350,000 distinct CDR3 sequences, over 15% seen once. Input material: blood. All receptors come from a woman aged 55-70 years with Graves' ophthalmopathy.

This clonotype was observed many times. V is TRBV11-3 and J is TRBJ2-1; TRBD2 aligns across 7 bases. V trimming: 0 bases; J trimming: 5 bases; junction bases outside the gene matches: 13. This CDR3 comprises 18 residues. Germline V gene lookup returns CDR1 SGHNT and CDR2 YENEEA. DNA for the CDR3: TGTGCCAGCAGCTTAGAATGGGGAGGGAGACTAGGAGACAATGAGCAGTTCTTC. This sequence encodes CASSLEWGGRLGDNEQFF.

This clonotype was detected a few times. The chain has TRBV19 and TRBJ1-2; possibly TRBD1 for D (5 bases). Germline V gives CDR1 LNHDA, CDR2 SQIVND (reference sequence). The V gene lost 7 bases and the J gene lost 7 bases, with 16 bases spanning the gap. The length of the CDR3 is 13 residues. The CDR3 DNA is TGTGCCAGTACCCGTCCCGGGGCTAGTGGCTACACCTTC. Translation: CASTRPGASGYTF.

In its sample, this clonotype was seen many times. The V gene is TRBV29-1, the J gene TRBJ1-2; 8 positions agree with TRBD1. CDR1 SQVTM and CDR2 ANQGSEA come from the germline V gene. There are 12 residues in the CDR3. V dropped 6 bases and J dropped 4; count of bases not matched to a gene: 4. CDR3 residues: CSVVDRVYGYTF. CDR3 in DNA: TGCAGCGTGGTGGACAGGGTCTATGGCTACACCTTC.

This clonotype was detected only a few times. This chain links TRBV20-1 with TRBJ2-5; D is possibly TRBD2 (5 bases). The CDR3 has 15 amino acids. The V gene lost 0 bases and the J gene lost 5 bases, with 16 bases spanning the gap. Germline loops: CDR1 DFQATT, CDR2 SNEGSKA (reference sequence). The CDR3 is CSARDSRLATETQYF. The DNA for the CDR3 is TGCAGTGCTAGAGATTCTCGGCTAGCTACGGAGACCCAGTACTTC.

Ten or more counts support this clonotype. The chain links TRBV7-2 to TRBJ2-7; the D gene could be TRBD1 or TRBD2 (5 bases each). Per germline, CDR1 SGHTA and CDR2 FQGNSA. The CDR3 has 16 amino acids. The germline V and J ends were trimmed by 5 bases and 0 bases, with 17 bases remaining between them. Here the CDR3 reads CASSLEGPKLSYEQYF. CDR3 in DNA: TGTGCCAGCAGCCTAGAGGGGCCGAAACTCTCCTACGAGCAGTACTTC.

This chain joins TRBV7-9 and TRBJ1-2; 7 bases are a match to TRBD1. The germline CDR1 and CDR2 sequences are SEHNR and FQNEAQ (reference sequence). V shed 5 bases and J 2 bases; nucleotides not matched to a gene: 8. The CDR3 covers 15 residues. CDR3 sequence: CASSRPGQKNYGYTF. The CDR3, as DNA: TGTGCCAGCAGCCGACCGGGACAGAAAAACTATGGCTACACCTTC.

In its sample, this clonotype was seen a few times. The chain carries TRBV6-1 and TRBJ2-2; D gene ambiguous. This CDR3 contains 11 residues. Germline V CDR1 and CDR2: MNHNS, SASEGT. Trimming shortened V by 8 bases and J by 3 bases, and 4 bases separated the two germline ends. In DNA form, the CDR3 reads TGTGCCAGCTGGGACACCGGGGAGCTGTTTTTT. Protein product: CASWDTGELFF.

This chain connects TRBV4-3 to TRBJ1-4; D remains ambiguous. The CDR3 loop spans 13 amino acids. Germline V gene sequence: CDR1 LGHNA, CDR2 YSLEER. Trimming removed 0 bases from V and 8 bases from J, with 7 bases in between. The CDR3 sequence: CASSQELMEKLFF. The CDR3 nucleotides read TGCGCCAGCAGCCAAGAACTGATGGAAAAACTGTTTTTT.

As for this clonotype: With a much larger clone just one base away, this may be a read error. The chain joins TRBV7-2 to TRBJ2-1, with TRBD2 identical over 13 bases. The CDR3 has 18 amino acids. Per germline, CDR1 SGHTA and CDR2 FQGNSA. The CDR3: CASSQRRTSGRAYIEQFF. As DNA, the CDR3 is TGTGCCAGCAGCCAACGTCGGACTAGCGGGAGAGCCTACATTGAGCAGTTCTTC.

This clonotype was picked up a small number of times. This chain connects TRBV7-9 to TRBJ1-2; 9 nucleotides match TRBD1. The germline V gene encodes CDR1 SEHNR and CDR2 FQNEAQ (reference sequence). With V trimmed by 7 bases and J by 8 bases, 8 bases remained unmatched. The CDR3 spans 13 residues. The CDR3 protein is CASIIQGARGYTF. The CDR3 DNA sequence: TGTGCCAGCATCATACAGGGGGCGCGCGGCTACACCTTC.